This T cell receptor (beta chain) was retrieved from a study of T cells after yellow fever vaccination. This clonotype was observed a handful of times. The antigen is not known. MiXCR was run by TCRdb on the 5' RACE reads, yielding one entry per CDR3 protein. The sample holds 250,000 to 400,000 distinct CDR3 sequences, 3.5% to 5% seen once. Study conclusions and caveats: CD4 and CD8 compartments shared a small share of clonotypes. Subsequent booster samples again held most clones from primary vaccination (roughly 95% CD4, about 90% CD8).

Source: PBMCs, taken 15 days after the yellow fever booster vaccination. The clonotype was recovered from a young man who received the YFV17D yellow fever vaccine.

The CDR3 loop reads CASSYSGSSYEQYV. The CDR3 nucleotides are TGTGCCAGCAGCTATAGCGGTTCTTCCTACGAGCAGTACGTC. V is TRBV7-2 and J is TRBJ2-7, with TRBD2 as a possible D gene (6 bases). The length of the CDR3 is 14 residues. The germline V gene encodes CDR1 SGHTA and CDR2 FQGNSA. V was trimmed by 4 bases and J by 1 base, leaving 11 bases between them.